This T cell receptor (beta chain) was found in a study of T cells expressing NK-cell markers. The CDR3 is made up of 13 amino acids. The V gene's germline CDR1 is SNHLY and CDR2 FYNNEI. TCRdb re-called the 5' RACE reads, yielding one record per CDR3 amino acid sequence without DNA. Its listing shows about 180,000 distinct CDR3 sequences. Material: blood T cells: a sorted CD56 or NKG2C T cell subset, CD4+ or CD8+ T cells, or bulk PBMC T cells (not recorded which). V is TRBV2 and J is TRBJ1-2; TCRdb selects TRBD1, and the lack of DNA leaves this call unchecked. This TCR came from a woman aged 18-70 years in good health. The CDR3 spells CASSLGQGSGYTF.